This T cell receptor beta chain was sequenced for a study of cytomegalovirus exposure and HLA in healthy donors. About this clone itself: What it binds is not known. Other DNA sequences from this sample encode an identical CDR3 as well.

Study outcomes and limitations: It was reported that TCR beta sequences correctly inferred the HLA-A and HLA-B alleles for most subjects. Most of the TCR beta V segments (in an earlier analysis) were productive either about 87% or about 30% of the time. The authors later linked a missense DCLRE1C variant to TCR beta V- and J-gene trimming.

Primers for the PCR totalled 60 Vbeta and 13 Jbeta. Only in-frame clones appear in the TCRdb table, and some are missing; sequencing was by immunoSEQ multiplex PCR. The sample yields roughly 100,000 clones, approximately 79% seen once. Source material: PBMCs. The sequence came from a man aged 45-60 years in good health and CMV-seropositive.

Here the CDR3 reads CASSYRQGGGFNQPQHF. The CDR3 bases are TGTGCCAGCAGTTATCGACAGGGTGGAGGGTTTAATCAGCCCCAGCATTTT. The chain uses TRBV28 and TRBJ1-5; 7 bases match TRBD1. With V trimmed by 4 bases and J by 4 bases, 13 bases remained unmatched. CDR1 MDHEN and CDR2 SYDVKM come from the germline V gene. The CDR3 is 17 residues long.